Reported below is one TCR beta chain. Its antigen is unidentified. The sample is drawn from a study of graft-versus-host responses after intestinal transplantation. Overall study context: Recipients were all induced with anti-thymocyte globulin, then given tacrolimus and steroids for around three years. Notes on the study in general: Recipient marrow contained GvH clones, some of which appeared first in ileum or blood. Circulating GvH clones peaking coincided with falling HvG clones soon after transplant.

Germline lookup yields CDR1 KGHSH and CDR2 LQKENI. The junction had 2 bases not matched to a gene; V was cut back by 4 bases and J by 5 bases. CDR3 length equals 14 residues. Profiling relied on immunoSEQ multiplex PCR, and the TCRdb table lists in-frame clones only, not all of them. This table holds 100,000 to 140,000 clones, approximately 90% found once. The specimen comprised unstimulated CD4+ T cells sorted from spleen or lymph node cells, sampled before transplant. The source of this sequence is a human donor who was the organ donor for an intestinal transplant. The V call is TRBV18, the J call TRBJ1-4; 9 bases align to TRBD1. The CDR3 bases are TGTGCCAGCTCACGGGGACAGGGCAATGAAAAACTGTTTTTT. This sequence encodes CASSRGQGNEKLFF.